The clone carrying this TCR beta chain has more than one count but fewer than ten. Its matching antigen is unknown. Trimming took 6 bases from V and 5 from J, leaving 14 bases between them. CDR1 is MNHNS and CDR2 is SASEGT in the germline V gene. The CDR3 runs to 14 residues. Scientists made TCR beta libraries using quantitative 5'-RACE with molecular barcodes. TCRdb reanalysed the 5' RACE reads using MiXCR and keeps one entry per CDR3 protein. The repertoire includes 310,000 or so distinct CDR3 sequences, 20% of them detected once, and around 8% sits in the top ten. The data belong to a study of CD8 T cells in ankylosing spondylitis. Study-wide results and limits: In ankylosing spondylitis blood, a motif of roughly 8 highly homologous TCR beta variants appeared characteristic. CD8+ by phenotype, disease-linked clones were relatively rare in peripheral blood.

Sequenced sample: blood, either unsorted or a sorted T cell fraction (not recorded which). This receptor was identified in a male donor with ankylosing spondylitis or in good health (not recorded which). The genes are TRBV6-1 and TRBJ2-4; D is unresolved. The CDR3: CASSPGGVENIQYF. In DNA, the CDR3 is TGTGCCAGCAGCCCCGGCGGAGTCGAAAACATTCAGTACTTC.